The TCR beta chain under discussion was sequenced for a study of cytotoxic CD8 clonotypes in ibrutinib-treated CLL (dated by TCRdb to 2020 to 2022). Study-wide context: In this cohort, 15 patients were treatment-naive and approximately twelve were relapsed/refractory, while around 17 had unmutated IGHV. Every sample from remission and from progressive disease was obtained while the patients were still on ibrutinib. On average, each sample had about 250,000 productive templates and under 95,000 productive rearrangements. Partial responses were observed in approximately 24 patients and complete responses in 2; after a median follow-up of roughly 62 months, remission was maintained in approximately 14 patients and progression was observed in approximately 12. Response samples were obtained after a median of 12 months of treatment, with a range of about 6 to 40 months. Of the roughly 86 participants in the trial, about two dozen had longitudinal samples available. Cryopreserved peripheral blood mononuclear cells were collected before treatment, at response, and at either disease progression or sustained remission. What the study reported, not specific to this receptor: Public clonotypes were rare and either contracted or stayed stable during treatment, and the rise in clonality at ibrutinib response reflected the expansion of private clonotypes. Clonality increased at ibrutinib response, stayed stable in sustained remission, and fell back toward baseline at progression. Baseline clonality was found to be higher than that of age-matched healthy donors and was strongly correlated with circulating CD8+ T-cell counts. Lymph node repertoires were not examined, and the timing of sampling was not matched between patients in sustained remission and those whose disease progressed.

Per the publication, the time point label means: progressive disease on ibrutinib. For TCR beta library preparation, roughly 2 micrograms of genomic DNA were extracted from the cryopreserved PBMCs. Longitudinal blood samples from CLL patients on ibrutinib monotherapy were analyzed using high-throughput TCR beta sequencing. The patients took part in an open-label, single-center phase 2 trial of ibrutinib monotherapy. The goal of deep resolution MiSeq sequencing was a depth between 1 in 1 million and 1 in 200,000 T cells, and coverage averaged 10x per clonotype. TCR beta libraries were generated with the immunoSEQ hsTCRB Kit. Regarding the original processing steps: Data were analyzed with ImmunoSEQ Data Assistant and ImmunoSEQ Analyzer, with V, D and J genes assigned per IMGT definitions. Clonality, with values ranging from 0 to 1, was calculated as one minus the normalized Shannon entropy of productive rearrangement frequencies. Only overrepresented clonotypes making up at least 0.05% of each patient's repertoire were included in the public clonotype analysis. Repertoires from approximately 13 age-matched healthy donors in immuneACCESS were used as clonality controls. Sourced from immuneACCESS, this table was stored by TCRdb with only in-frame sequences that have V and J called. A share of the clones is absent; for the studies checked, an unresolved V gene accounts for under half, and the remainder has no known explanation. Clonal size and the V and J genes are those of that table, whereas D and trimming came from the DNA. This sample has 250,000 to 350,000 clones in its table, and around 77% of those were observed once. Approximately 5.6% of the sample belongs to the ten largest clones.

Concerning this clone: Its cognate antigen has yet to be identified. Per-nucleotide qualities are absent, and no much larger clonotype sits a single base away.

Counted from cysteine to phenylalanine, this CDR3 has 13 amino acids. Just CDR3 DNA is preserved here, 39 bases in frame from base 1. From the germline V gene, CDR1 is LGHNA and CDR2 is YSLEER. The junction carries 8 bases between V and J, which are trimmed by 0 bases and 8 bases respectively. This chain joins TRBV4-3 to TRBJ2-1; the D gene cannot be named for sure. The sequence came from a human donor with chronic lymphocytic leukemia. The material was PBMCs, obtained at disease progression, from a patient treated with ibrutinib. The nucleotide sequence reads TGCGCCAGCAGCCAAGATTTCGGCTATGAGCAGTTCTTC. It translates as CASSQDFGYEQFF.